This T cell receptor beta chain was sequenced in a study of blood T cell repertoires in COVID-19 (dated by TCRdb to the early 2020s). About the full investigation: Collaborator samples came from the United States, Italy and Spain and covered acute and convalescent phases of COVID-19. The material from the prospective study consisted of cDNA or gDNA derived from T cells, B-cell-depleted T cells, or PBMCs. Subjects who had been exposed to COVID-19, were actively infected with it, or had recovered from it provided the deeply sampled blood TCRbeta repertoires that made up the dataset. The repertoires were made available in a free public database intended to serve as a resource for research on the immune response to SARS-CoV-2. Samples were obtained from the ongoing ImmuneRACE study (first 160 participants) and from approximately 1,200 subjects provided by 6 global collaborators. A de-identified subject ID, COVID-19 status, age in years and sex were almost always included in the sample metadata. Where available, HLA class I and class II types were taken from metadata supplied by the sample provider and were not determined by assay-based typing. General findings and caveats noted by the study authors: The quantity of clinical and demographic metadata differed by source and by participant and was supplied without curation.

Whole blood was collected in K2EDTA tubes by collaborating institutions according to the institutions' own protocols. For TCRbeta analysis, collaborators shipped samples in one of three forms: frozen whole blood, isolated PBMCs, or DNA extracted from either of those sample types. The immunoSEQ Assay, a bias-controlled multiplex PCR, was used to amplify TCRbeta CDR3 regions from genomic DNA. In the source study's methods: Within the assay, amplification of reference gene primers was used to estimate how many nucleated cells each sample contained. To quantify the absolute abundance of each unique TCRbeta CDR3 rearrangement, sequence reads were collapsed and filtered. For each sample, productive Simpson clonality was calculated as the square root of Simpson's diversity index over productive rearrangements. The table was pulled from immuneACCESS by TCRdb, which kept in-frame rearrangements only. Such tables lose some clones; where checked, under half of the loss comes from unresolved V genes, and the rest has no known cause. The DNA gave D and trimming, while V, J and clone size come from that table. The sample table records some 100,000 clones; about 87% of these occur just once. Of the sample, roughly 11% is held by the ten largest clones.

As concerns this clone: This receptor's antigen is unknown. Base qualities are missing; no much larger clone stands one base away.

CDR1 MNHEY and CDR2 SMNVEV were looked up in the germline V gene (reference sequence). Its CDR3 holds 15 amino acids, cysteine through phenylalanine. The kept DNA is CDR3 alone, 45 bases in frame from the first base. Deletion took 3 bases off V and 3 bases off J, with a span of 15 bases between the germline ends. The rearrangement combines TRBV27 with TRBJ2-7; a tentative D match to TRBD1 spans 6 bases. The source material was peripheral blood. The sequence was collected from a young woman with acute or convalescent COVID-19. The DNA is TGTGCCAGCAGTTTCCTCTCACGGGACAACTACGAGCAGTACTTC. Translated, this gives CASSFLSRDNYEQYF.